The clone carrying this TCR beta chain was observed a handful of times. The data stem from a study of T cells after yellow fever vaccination. Study-wide points: Post-booster samples contained most primary-vaccination clones (around 96% CD4, 70% to 90% CD8). Abundant clonotypes from the bulk population could have been carried over as contaminants into FACS-sorted repertoires. A weaker but faster secondary response was observed, peaking on day 5 versus 15.

TCRdb reprocessed the 5' RACE reads via MiXCR and lists one record per CDR3 protein. The sample includes 50,000 to 65,000 distinct CDR3 sequences, 6.6% seen only once; the top ten take less than 25%. The CDR3 consists of 14 residues. Germline loops: CDR1 MNHEY, CDR2 SVGEGT. V lost 4 bases and J 0 bases, leaving 8 bases between the germline ends. The input for sequencing was CD8+ T cells not binding an NS4B(214-222) dextramer, sorted from PBMCs, taken approximately 47 days after the first yellow fever vaccination. V gene TRBV6-2 or TRBV6-3 combines with J gene TRBJ2-3, with a possible D match to TRBD2 (5 bases). The receptor's source is a man between 18 and 35 years old who received the YFV17D yellow fever vaccine. The CDR3 DNA reads as TGTGCCAGCAGTTCGGGCGGGAGCACAGATACGCAGTATTTT. Its translation is CASSSGGSTDTQYF.